This T cell receptor (beta chain) was documented in a study of vaccination and CD4 T cells after COVID-19. Trimming removed 5 bases at V and 0 bases at J, with 14 bases between. There are 17 residues in the CDR3. Per germline, CDR1 MDHEN and CDR2 SYDVKM. Documented treatment: roughly ten-day PBMC culture with coronavirus spike peptide pools or control peptides (ViraFEST assay). Points on this clonotype: The target antigen is unknown.

The Oncomine TCR Beta short-read assay was what sequenced the DNA obtained from cultured CD4+ T cells. TCRdb recomputed calls from the PCR reads with MiXCR, one row per CDR3 protein. The table lists some 15,000 distinct CDR3 sequences, about 47% of them singletons, with about 7.8% in the top ten. The sequenced sample consisted of CD4+ T cells from blood, cultured in vitro. The chain carries TRBV28 and TRBJ2-6; possible D gene TRBD1, 6 bases. This TCR was recovered from a human donor who had recovered from COVID-19. Written as DNA, the CDR3 is TGTGCCAGCAGTACCCGGACAGCCACCTCTGGGGCCAACGTCCTGACTTTC. It translates to CASSTRTATSGANVLTF.